This TCR beta chain was captured by sequencing in a study of T cell repertoires in aging, cancer and after chemotherapy. Study-wide results and limits: In healthy donors, age-related TCR diversity loss mainly reflected lost richness.

The CDR3 consists of 15 residues. Looked up from germline, CDR1 is SQVTM and CDR2 is ANQGSEA. V was pared by 7 bases and J by 4 bases, with 10 bases of the junction left unmatched. As for this clonotype: Its target is unknown.

Peripheral blood genomic DNA, not sorted cells or RNA, was the template. TRB rearrangements spanning V, D and J were amplified using mixed TRB-A/B primers. A single record per CDR3 protein comes from TCRdb applying MiXCR to the multiplex PCR reads. The sample comprises 750 to 800 distinct CDR3 sequences, around a third of which are singletons, and around 12% rests with the top ten. Sample: blood. The chain combines TRBV29-1 with TRBJ2-1, with 10 bases matching TRBD2. The clonotype originates from a human donor with a solid tumor. The DNA for the CDR3 is TGCAGCGCCGCACCGGGGACTAGCGCTTACAATGAGCAGTTCTTC. It translates to CSAAPGTSAYNEQFF.